Listed below are T cell receptor beta chains from one sample, sequenced in a study of OX40 agonist ivuxolimab in advanced cancers. Sequencing was performed with immunoSEQ multiplex PCR; in TCRdb, only in-frame clones are kept and a portion is missing. The repertoire holds some 77,000 clones, with approximately 83% as singletons. The sample in question was CD4+ or CD8+ T cells sorted from blood, obtained in a trial of the OX40 agonist ivuxolimab. The receptors originated from an adult with an advanced solid tumor such as melanoma, head and neck, liver or kidney cancer. Both conserved end residues are part of each CDR3. D genes are given only for firm matches. A clone size is listed for some rows: how often the clone was seen (once, few, many), or a class if it is expanded.

TRBJ1-1 TRBV10-3 TRBD1 NA TGTGCCATCAGGGAGAGACAGGGTACAATGAACACTGAAGCTTTCTTT CAIRERQGTMNTEAFF
TRBJ2-7 TRBV4-1 TRBD2 NA TGCGCCAGCAGCCAAGTTTTAAGCGGGACGGGTAACGACGAGCAGTACTTC CASSQVLSGTGNDEQYF
TRBJ1-1 TRBV25-1 NA NA TGTGCCAGCAGTGAGACTTCTGGGACTGAAGCTTTCTTT CASSETSGTEAFF
TRBJ1-5 TRBV10-3 TRBD1 NA TGTGCCATCAGTGAGTCGGGGACAGGTCGACAGCCCCAGCATTTT CAISESGTGRQPQHF
TRBJ2-7 TRBV7-6 TRBD2 NA TGTGCCAGCAGCTTAGCTCGGGGACTAGGGCAGTACTTC CASSLARGLGQYF
TRBJ2-7 TRBV30 NA NA TGTGCCTGGATCGGAAGGGACGAGCAGTACTTC CAWIGRDEQYF
TRBJ2-7 TRBV12-5 TRBD1 NA TGTGCTAGTGGCTCCGCGACAGGGGCCGACGAGCAGTACTTC CASGSATGADEQYF
TRBJ2-1 TRBV10-3 NA NA TGTGCCATCAGTGGACAGGAAATAGCGCCCGAGCAGTTCTTC CAISGQEIAPEQFF
TRBJ1-2 TRBV15 NA NA TGTGCCACCAGCAGAGATCCCAACTATGGCTACACCTTC CATSRDPNYGYTF
TRBJ2-7 TRBV10-1 NA few TGCGCCAGCAGTGAGGGACAGAAGTCCTACGAGCAGTACTTC CASSEGQKSYEQYF
TRBJ1-1 TRBV9 NA NA TGTGCCAGCAGCCCCACAAGGTTGAACACTGAAGCTTTCTTT CASSPTRLNTEAFF
TRBJ1-1 TRBV29-1 NA NA TGCAGCGTTGAAGCGGGGGGAGCTGAAGCTTTCTTT CSVEAGGAEAFF
TRBJ2-7 TRBV30 NA NA TGTGCCTGGAGTGGGGGATCGGGTAATAGGGAGCAGTACTTC CAWSGGSGNREQYF
TRBJ2-5 TRBV11-3 TRBD1 NA TGTGCCAGCAGCTTAGGGACAGGGGGCCGCCAGGAGACCCAGTACTTC CASSLGTGGRQETQYF
TRBJ2-1 TRBV29-1 NA NA TGCAGCGTTGAGGCCCTCTACAATGAGCAGTTCTTC CSVEALYNEQFF
TRBJ1-5 TRBV18 TRBD1 NA TGTGCCAGCTCACCGGGACAGGGCGGTCAGCCCCAGCATTTT CASSPGQGGQPQHF
TRBJ2-5 TRBV10-2 NA NA TGCGCCACCGAGCCCACTCAGGGTTCTCGGGAGACCCAGTACTTC CATEPTQGSRETQYF
TRBJ2-3 TRBV11-3 NA NA TGTGCCAGCAGCTTAGACGGCACAGATACGCAGTATTTT CASSLDGTDTQYF
TRBJ1-5 TRBV27 NA NA TGTGCCAGCAGGCCCGGGGGCGCGAGCAATCAGCCCCAGCATTTT CASRPGGASNQPQHF
TRBJ1-6 TRBV18 NA NA TGTGCCAGCTCACCGAACAGTCCAGGGTCCTATAATTCACCCCTCCACTTT CASSPNSPGSYNSPLHF
TRBJ2-7 TRBV2 NA NA TGTGCCAGCAGCAGTGGGCCCTACGAGCAGTACTTC CASSSGPYEQYF
TRBJ1-5 TRBV30 NA NA TGTGCCTGGACTTTGGGGGGCAATCAGCCCCAGCATTTT CAWTLGGNQPQHF
TRBJ2-3 TRBV4-3 TRBD2 NA TGCGCCAGCAGCCAAGATTTGCAGCGGGGGGACCCCACAGATACGCAGTATTTT CASSQDLQRGDPTDTQYF
TRBJ2-7 TRBV27 NA NA TGTGCCAGCAGGACGGCAAACTCCTACGAGCAGTACTTC CASRTANSYEQYF
TRBJ2-7 TRBV2 NA NA TGTGCCAGCAGTGGAGACTACGAGCAGTACTTC CASSGDYEQYF
TRBJ1-4 TRBV2 NA NA TGTGCCAGCATAGAGGGGGGCACTAATGAAAAACTGTTTTTT CASIEGGTNEKLFF
TRBJ1-4 TRBV2 TRBD1 NA TGTGCCACCTCATCTTCCGGGACAGGGGGCGGTGAAAAACTGTTTTTT CATSSSGTGGGEKLFF
TRBJ2-3 TRBV9 NA NA TGTGCCAGCAGCGCGCAGGGGGATACGCAGTATTTT CASSAQGDTQYF